The present T cell receptor (beta chain) was sequenced within a study of blood T cell repertoires in COVID-19. Looking at the study overall: Whether acute or convalescent, the COVID-19 samples came from the United States, Italy and Spain. T cells, B-cell-depleted T cells, or PBMCs provided the cDNA or gDNA that served as material.

Authors' data handling: From reference gene primer amplification, estimates of nucleated cell counts were derived. Profiled with immunoSEQ multiplex PCR; TCRdb holds only in-frame clones, not every one. The DNA was the basis for D and trimming; V, J and clone size are from that table. This sample yields roughly 90,000 clones, of which around four fifths are seen a single time; 3% to 4% belongs to the top ten. Germline loops: CDR1 LGHDT, CDR2 YNNKEL (reference sequence). The germline V and J ends were trimmed by 4 bases and 4 bases, with 14 bases remaining between them. CDR3 length equals 14 residues.

V is TRBV3-1 (or the pseudogene TRBV3-2) and J is TRBJ2-7; D is unresolved. This receptor was obtained from a man between 45 and 60 years old with acute or convalescent COVID-19. The sequenced sample was peripheral blood. The DNA of the CDR3 is TGTGCCAGCAGCCGAACCGGAGTCCCTTACGAGCAGTACTTC. This gives the protein CASSRTGVPYEQYF.